A single sample is the source of the 19 T cell receptor beta chains below, sequenced in a study of blood T cell repertoires in COVID-19. Only in-frame clones appear in the TCRdb table, and some are missing; sequencing was by immunoSEQ multiplex PCR. The sample carries 250,000 to 350,000 clones, roughly 89% recorded once. The sequencing sample was made of PBMCs or T cells enriched from blood (not recorded which). These receptors all stem from a woman in her thirties or forties who had recovered from COVID-19.

The chain recombines TRBV7-9 with TRBJ2-1, with 7 bases matching TRBD2. V was clipped by 7 bases and J by 2 bases; unmatched bases: 8. The CDR3 extends over 15 amino acids. Germline values: CDR1 SEHNR, CDR2 FQNEAQ (reference sequence). The CDR3 loop reads CASTPRDYTYNEQFF. Written as DNA, the CDR3 is TGTGCCAGCACACCCCGGGACTACACCTACAATGAGCAGTTCTTC.

The V gene is TRBV7-2, the J gene TRBJ2-7; D possibly corresponds to TRBD2 (5 bases). The CDR3 is 15 amino acids. V was cut by 0 bases and J by 3 bases, with 12 bases left in between. In germline, CDR1 is SGHTA, CDR2 FQGNSA. In nucleotides, the CDR3 is TGTGCCAGCAGCTTAGCTTCGGGGTTCGTCTACGAGCAGTACTTC. Translation gives CASSLASGFVYEQYF. Full variable domain (remainder filled in from reference TRBV7-2 and TRBJ2-7): GAGVSQSPSNKVTEKGKDVELRCDPISGHTALYWYRQSLGQGLEFLIYFQGNSAPDKSGLPSDRFSAERTGGSVSTLTIQRTQQEDSAVYLCASSLASGFVYEQYFGPGTRLTVT.

The genes are TRBV19 and TRBJ2-5, with a possible D match to TRBD2 (6 bases). Deletions cut 6 bases from V and 4 bases from J, with 12 bases between. The CDR3 consists of 13 residues. The germline gives CDR1 LNHDA, CDR2 SQIVND (reference sequence). The CDR3 nucleotides are TGTGCCAGTAGGGCCGGAGGGCGAGAGACCCAGTACTTC. This codes for CASRAGGRETQYF. Drawing the rest from reference TRBV19 and TRBJ2-5, the complete variable domain is DGGITQSPKYLFRKEGQNVTLSCEQNLNHDAMYWYRQDPGQGLRLIYYSQIVNDFQKGDIAEGYSVSREKKESFPLTVTSAQKNPTAFYLCASRAGGRETQYFGPGTRLLVL.

The rearrangement uses TRBV12-5 and TRBJ1-1, with D possibly being TRBD1 (5 bases). Germline V gene data show CDR1 as LGHNT and CDR2 as FRNRAP. V was pared by 3 bases and J by 4 bases, with 15 bases between. The CDR3 consists of 15 residues. The CDR3 bases are TGTGCTAGTGGTTTAGGTCGGGGGGAGAGCACTGAAGCTTTCTTT. The encoded protein is CASGLGRGESTEAFF.

The CDR3 DNA sequence: TGTGCCAGCAGCTTGGTGGGACTAGCGCCCATGGATACGCAGTATTTT. It specifies CASSLVGLAPMDTQYF. The chain has TRBV11-3 and TRBJ2-3; 10 bases map to TRBD2. Germline trimming cut 3 bases from V and 6 bases from J; bases unmatched to any gene: 9. CDR3 length equals 16 residues. Germline-derived CDR1 and CDR2 are SGHNT and YENEEA.

The chain recombines TRBV27 with TRBJ1-5; 8 bases align to TRBD1. The CDR3 is made up of 13 amino acids. V gave up 6 bases and J gave up 6 bases; unmatched junction bases: 4. Germline assignment: CDR1 MNHEY and CDR2 SMNVEV (reference sequence). The CDR3 loop is CASRRTGRQPQHF. CDR3 coding DNA: TGTGCCAGCAGACGGACAGGGCGTCAGCCCCAGCATTTT.

The chain employs TRBV28 and TRBJ1-5, with 8 bases identical to TRBD1. This CDR3 spans 15 amino acids. V dropped 6 bases and J dropped 0; count of bases not matched to a gene: 4. Germline CDR1 and CDR2: MDHEN and SYDVKM. CDR3 in DNA: TGTGCCAGCAGCCGGACAGGGAGTAGCAATCAGCCCCAGCATTTT. This sequence encodes CASSRTGSSNQPQHF. Full variable domain (remainder filled in from reference TRBV28 and TRBJ1-5): DVKVTQSSRYLVKRTGEKVFLECVQDMDHENMFWYRQDPGLGLRLIYFSYDVKMKEKGDIPEGYSVSREKKERFSLILESASTNQTSMYLCASSRTGSSNQPQHFGDGTRLSIL.

The chain recombines TRBV7-2 with TRBJ2-7; no clear D. V shed 5 bases and J shed 2 bases, with 13 bases lying between them. CDR1 and CDR2 (germline): SGHTA, FQGNSA. This CDR3 contains 14 residues. The chain's CDR3 is CASSRTYTTYEQYF. The CDR3 DNA sequence: TGTGCCAGCAGCCGTACGTACACCACCTACGAGCAGTACTTC.

The CDR3 protein is CASSPGEGQPQHF. CDR3 DNA: TGTGCCAGCAGCCCAGGGGAAGGTCAGCCCCAGCATTTT. J is TRBJ1-5 and V is TRBV7-9; weak D call: TRBD1 (6 bases). The germline CDR1 and CDR2 sequences are SEHNR and FQNEAQ (reference sequence). The CDR3 has 13 amino acids. Trimming shortened V by 5 bases and J by 6 bases, and 11 bases separated the two germline ends.

The V call is TRBV20-1, the J call TRBJ2-7, with TRBD2 matching 10 bases. Trimming at V came to 3 bases and at J to 5 bases, leaving 7 bases not matched to a gene. The CDR3 runs 14 residues. Germline lookup yields CDR1 DFQATT and CDR2 SNEGSKA (reference sequence). The CDR3 region has the DNA TGCAGTGCTAGTATTGGGCTAGCGGGGGACGAGCAGTACTTC. Its protein is CSASIGLAGDEQYF.

The CDR3 coding sequence is TGCGCCAGCAGTGCCTTCCAAGAGACCCAGTACTTC. Translation gives CASSAFQETQYF. The chain carries TRBV10-2 and TRBJ2-5; the D is unclear. The length of the CDR3 is 12 residues. Trimming took off 4 bases at V and 1 base at J, with 4 bases between the two ends. Germline CDR1 is WSHSY and CDR2 is SAAADI.

This clone was observed a handful of times. This sequence joins TRBV15 and TRBJ1-2, with D maybe TRBD1 (6 bases). Trimming cost V 2 bases and J 3 bases, with 13 bases left between them. This CDR3 region has 15 residues. CDR1 and CDR2 from the germline V gene are LNHNV and YYDKDF (reference sequence). CDR3 coding DNA: TGTGCCACCAGCAGACCTCCCTCAGGGGACTATGGCTACACCTTC. Its translation is CATSRPPSGDYGYTF.

The rearrangement uses TRBV3-1 (or the pseudogene TRBV3-2) and TRBJ2-1; tentative D call: TRBD2 (6 bases). This CDR3 has 12 residues. CDR1 and CDR2 (germline): LGHDT, YNNKEL (reference sequence). Trimming left V 5 bases short and J 6 bases short, with 8 bases between. CDR3 nucleotide sequence: TGTGCCAGCAGCGCGGGGCTCAATGAGCAGTTCTTC. Amino acids: CASSAGLNEQFF.

The V call is TRBV5-6, the J call TRBJ2-7; 15 bases fit TRBD2. The CDR3 contains 17 residues. Germline CDR1 SGHDT, CDR2 YYEEEE. V was clipped by 4 bases and J by 4 bases; unmatched bases: 9. CDR3 nucleotide sequence: TGTGCCAGCAGCCTCGGGACTAGCGGGAGGTATAGGTACGAGCAGTACTTC. Protein product: CASSLGTSGRYRYEQYF.

This clone appeared once. This sequence joins TRBV5-1 and TRBJ1-1; the D gene is possibly TRBD1 (5 bases). Trimming took off 5 bases at V and 0 bases at J, with 17 bases between the two ends. CDR3 length: 16 residues. Germline V lookup: CDR1 SGHRS, CDR2 YFSETQ. The DNA of the CDR3 is TGCGCCAGCAGGGTTGGGTCCGGACACTTGAACACTGAAGCTTTCTTT. Translation gives CASRVGSGHLNTEAFF.

A word on this clone: Because the CDR3's place on the DNA is in doubt, the DNA is left out and the CDR3 is given as listed by TCRdb. The J gene is TRBJ2-7, the V gene TRBV7-2; no check of the table's D call, TRBD1, against the DNA was made. CDR1 and CDR2 from the germline V gene are SGHTA and FQGNSA. The CDR3 comprises 13 residues, both ends counted. Here the CDR3 reads CASSFQVSYEQYF.

The gene calls are TRBV9 and TRBJ2-1, with 8 bases fitting TRBD2. The ends lost 0 bases at V and 14 bases at J; junction bases unmatched: 7. Germline V gene data show CDR1 as SGDLS and CDR2 as YYNGEE. This CDR3 has 13 residues. This CDR3 is CASSVATGGEKFF. The CDR3 DNA is TGTGCCAGCAGCGTAGCTACGGGAGGGGAGAAGTTCTTC.

The chain combines TRBV7-9 with TRBJ1-2, with a weak D call TRBD1 (5 bases). Germline CDR1 and CDR2: SEHNR and FQNEAQ (reference sequence). CDR3 length equals 13 residues. The V and J ends lost 2 bases and 6 bases respectively, with 10 bases between them. CDR3 sequence: CASSLMVGDGYTF. CDR3 coding DNA: TGTGCCAGCAGCTTAATGGTAGGGGATGGCTACACCTTC.

The V call is TRBV6-5, the J call TRBJ2-7; 10 bases map to TRBD1. The CDR3 totals 14 residues. Germline-derived CDR1 and CDR2 are MNHEY and SVGAGI. Unmatched junction bases numbered 5, after V lost 6 bases and J lost 3 bases. The DNA for the CDR3 is TGTGCCAGCAGCCTGACAGGGGGCTTCTACGAGCAGTACTTC. It codes for CASSLTGGFYEQYF.